This TCR beta chain was obtained from a study of blood T cell repertoires in COVID-19. Turning to the study itself: Samples taken during acute and convalescent COVID-19 were collected in the United States, Italy and Spain. T cells, B-cell-depleted T cells, or PBMCs supplied cDNA or gDNA.

Germline CDR1 reads SGHNT; CDR2 reads YYREEE (reference sequence). CDR3 length equals 14 residues. Germline trimming cut 4 bases from V and 3 bases from J; bases unmatched to any gene: 5. Repertoires were generated with immunoSEQ multiplex PCR, while TCRdb's copy carries only in-frame clones and drops some. The sample consists of under 300,000 clones, roughly 85% of them appearing once. The chain carries TRBV5-4 and TRBJ2-7; TRBD1 agrees at 9 bases. This TCR was sampled from a woman in her 70s with acute or convalescent COVID-19. Sequenced sample: peripheral blood. The CDR3 coding sequence is TGTGCCAGCAGCCAGGACAGGGGCGGCTACGAGCAGTACTTC. It encodes CASSQDRGGYEQYF.